Listed here are 4 T cell receptor beta chains from one sample, sequenced in a study of cytomegalovirus exposure and HLA in healthy donors (dated by TCRdb to about 2017). Libraries came from the immunoSEQ multiplex PCR assay. For the multiplex PCR, a mixture combining 60 forward primers for TCR Vbeta segments and 13 reverse primers for TCR Jbeta segments was used. Drawn from immuneACCESS, this table holds only the in-frame rearrangements with V and J called that TCRdb kept. Clones are partly lost; checked studies trace under half to an unresolved V gene and leave the rest unexplained. This sample comprises roughly 34,000 clones, 84% of them detected only once. Jointly, the top ten make up about 3.5% of the sample. The sample consisted of PBMCs. Receptors were obtained from a young woman in good health and CMV-seronegative.

This chain uses TRBV29-1 with TRBJ2-3; 9 positions match TRBD1. With V trimmed by 6 bases and J by 1 base, 2 bases remained unmatched. The length of the CDR3 is 13 residues. CDR1 is SQVTM and CDR2 is ANQGSEA in the germline V gene. The CDR3 region is CSVDRGGTDTQYF. The DNA of the CDR3 is TGCAGCGTGGACAGGGGTGGCACAGATACGCAGTATTTT.

The J gene is TRBJ2-2, the V gene TRBV6-1, with a possible D match to TRBD2 (5 bases). The CDR3 covers 13 residues. Germline V gives CDR1 MNHNS, CDR2 SASEGT. The V and J ends lost 3 bases and 8 bases respectively, with 10 bases between them. DNA for the CDR3: TGTGCCAGCAGTGATCTGGAGGTGGGGGAGCTGTTTTTT. Protein sequence: CASSDLEVGELFF.

The V call is TRBV9, the J call TRBJ2-3; tentatively, D is TRBD1 (5 bases). The CDR3 is 12 amino acids. Germline lookup yields CDR1 SGDLS and CDR2 YYNGEE. Between the trimmed V and J ends, which lost 5 bases and 5 bases, there was a span of 9 bases. The chain's CDR3 is CASSRTGDTQYF. The CDR3 DNA sequence: TGTGCCAGCAGTCGAACAGGAGATACGCAGTATTTT. Using reference TRBV9 and TRBJ2-3 for the parts outside the CDR3, the full variable domain is DSGVTQTPKHLITATGQRVTLRCSPRSGDLSVYWYQQSLDQGLQFLIQYYNGEERAKGNILERFSAQQFPDLHSELNLSSLELGDSALYFCASSRTGDTQYFGPGTRLTVL.

This clone was detected once. V gene TRBV23-1 combines with J gene TRBJ2-1, with a tentative D call TRBD2 (6 bases). TRBV23-1 is designated an ORF whose function remains uncertain. The CDR3 is 12 residues long. Trimming stripped 7 bases from V and 10 bases from J, with 14 bases between. The CDR3 here is CASTQGGMEQFF. The CDR3 region has the DNA TGCGCCAGCACCCAGGGAGGTATGGAGCAGTTCTTC.